The TCR beta chain described here comes from a study of OX40 agonist ivuxolimab in advanced cancers. Study overall: Three patients had partial responses: one hepatocellular carcinoma, two cutaneous melanoma.

The sampling schedule covered blood at baseline, cycle 4 day 1, and cycle 7 day 1. This clone was seen a few times. The antigen is undetermined. This CDR3 comprises 11 residues. Per the germline V gene, CDR1 is LNHDA and CDR2 is SQIVND (reference sequence). V was clipped by 8 bases and J by 6 bases, with 10 bases between them. Data came from immunoSEQ multiplex PCR; TCRdb stores just in-frame clones and leaves some out. The table has over 70,000 clones, more than 80% seen once. Broader study findings: Low clonal expansion, among the lowest seen, marked partial responders at 0.1-3.0 mg/kg. Clonal expansion from baseline to week 6 occurred in both CD4+ and CD8+ T cells.

The J gene is TRBJ1-1, the V gene TRBV19; D is perhaps TRBD1 (5 bases). The sequence came from an adult with an advanced solid tumor such as melanoma, head and neck, liver or kidney cancer. Material: CD4+ or CD8+ T cells sorted from blood, obtained in a trial of the OX40 agonist ivuxolimab. Written as DNA, the CDR3 is TGTGCCAGTCACGACAGAGCTGAAGCTTTCTTT. Translation gives CASHDRAEAFF.